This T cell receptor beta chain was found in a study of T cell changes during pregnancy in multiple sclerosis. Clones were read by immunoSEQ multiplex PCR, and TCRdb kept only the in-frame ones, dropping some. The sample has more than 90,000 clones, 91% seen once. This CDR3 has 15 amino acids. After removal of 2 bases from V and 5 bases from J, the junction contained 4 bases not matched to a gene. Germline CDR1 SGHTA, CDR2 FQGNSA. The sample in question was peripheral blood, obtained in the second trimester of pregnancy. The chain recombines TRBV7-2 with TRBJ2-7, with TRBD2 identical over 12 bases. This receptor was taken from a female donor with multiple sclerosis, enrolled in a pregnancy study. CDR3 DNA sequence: TGTGCCAGCAGCTTAAAGACTAGCGGGAGCGACGAGCAGTACTTC. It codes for CASSLKTSGSDEQYF.